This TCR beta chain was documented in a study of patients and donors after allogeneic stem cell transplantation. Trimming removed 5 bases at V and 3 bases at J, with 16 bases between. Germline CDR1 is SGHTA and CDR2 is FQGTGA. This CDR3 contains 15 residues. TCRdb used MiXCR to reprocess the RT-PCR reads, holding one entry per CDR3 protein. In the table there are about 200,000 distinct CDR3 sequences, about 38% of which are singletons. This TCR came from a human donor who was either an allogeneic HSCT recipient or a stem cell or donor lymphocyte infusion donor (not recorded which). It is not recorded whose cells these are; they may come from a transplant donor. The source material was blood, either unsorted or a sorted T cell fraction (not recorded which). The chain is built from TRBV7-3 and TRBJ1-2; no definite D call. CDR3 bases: TGTGCCAGCAGCCCCCGGGGAGGGAATGACTATGGCTACACCTTC. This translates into CASSPRGGNDYGYTF.